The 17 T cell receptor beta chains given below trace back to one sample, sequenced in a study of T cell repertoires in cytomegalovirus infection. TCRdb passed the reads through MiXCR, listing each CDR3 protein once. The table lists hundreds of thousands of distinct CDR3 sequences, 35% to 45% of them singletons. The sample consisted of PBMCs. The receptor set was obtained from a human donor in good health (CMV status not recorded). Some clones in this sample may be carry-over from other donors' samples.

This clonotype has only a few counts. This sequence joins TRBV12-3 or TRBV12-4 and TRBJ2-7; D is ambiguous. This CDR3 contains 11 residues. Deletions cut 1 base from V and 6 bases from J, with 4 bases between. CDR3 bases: TGTGCCAGCAGTTTAGGGTTCGAGCAGTACTTC. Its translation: CASSLGFEQYF.

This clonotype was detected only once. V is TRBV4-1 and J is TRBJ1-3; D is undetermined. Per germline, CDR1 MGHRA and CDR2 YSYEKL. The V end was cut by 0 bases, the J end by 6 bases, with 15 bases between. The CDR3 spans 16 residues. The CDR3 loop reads CASSQDGEGYENTIYF. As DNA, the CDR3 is TGCGCCAGCAGCCAAGACGGCGAGGGTTACGAAAACACCATATATTTT.

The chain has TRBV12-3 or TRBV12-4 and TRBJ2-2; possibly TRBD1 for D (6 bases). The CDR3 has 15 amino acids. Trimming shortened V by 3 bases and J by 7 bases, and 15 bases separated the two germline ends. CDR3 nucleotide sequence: TGTGCCAGCAGTTTCCAGGGGAGCTTACGCGGGGAGCTGTTTTTT. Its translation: CASSFQGSLRGELFF.

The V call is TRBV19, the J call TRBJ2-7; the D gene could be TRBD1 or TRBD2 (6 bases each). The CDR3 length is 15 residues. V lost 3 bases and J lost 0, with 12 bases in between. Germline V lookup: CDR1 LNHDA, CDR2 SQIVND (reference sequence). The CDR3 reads CASSIVGGRSYEQYF. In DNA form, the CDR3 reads TGTGCCAGTAGTATTGTTGGGGGGCGCTCCTACGAGCAGTACTTC.

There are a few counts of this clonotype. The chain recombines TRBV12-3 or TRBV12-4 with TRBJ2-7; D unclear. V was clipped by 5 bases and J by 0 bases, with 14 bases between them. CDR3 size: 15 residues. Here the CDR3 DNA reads TGTGCCAGCAGTACGTTCCCATCGTACTCCTACGAGCAGTACTTC. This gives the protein CASSTFPSYSYEQYF.

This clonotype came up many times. The CDR3 spells CASSNHLNTEAFF. CDR3 coding DNA: TGTGCCAGCAGTAATCATCTGAACACTGAAGCTTTCTTT. V gene TRBV28 combines with J gene TRBJ1-1, with unresolved D. This CDR3 has 13 amino acids. Trimming shortened V by 5 bases and J by 0 bases, and 7 bases separated the two germline ends. CDR1 and CDR2 (germline): MDHEN, SYDVKM.

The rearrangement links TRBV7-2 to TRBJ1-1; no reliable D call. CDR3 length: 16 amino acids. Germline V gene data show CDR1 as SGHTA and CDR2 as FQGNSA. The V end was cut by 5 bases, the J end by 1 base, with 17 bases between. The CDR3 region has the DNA TGTGCCAGCAGCCCGCGGTATCCCGGACGGAACACTGAAGCTTTCTTT. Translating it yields CASSPRYPGRNTEAFF. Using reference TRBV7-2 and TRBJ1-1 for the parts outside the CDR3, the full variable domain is GAGVSQSPSNKVTEKGKDVELRCDPISGHTALYWYRQSLGQGLEFLIYFQGNSAPDKSGLPSDRFSAERTGGSVSTLTIQRTQQEDSAVYLCASSPRYPGRNTEAFFGQGTRLTVV.

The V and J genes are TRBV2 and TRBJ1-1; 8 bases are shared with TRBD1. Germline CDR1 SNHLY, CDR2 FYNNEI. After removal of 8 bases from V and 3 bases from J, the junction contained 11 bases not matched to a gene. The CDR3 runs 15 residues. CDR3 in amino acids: CASGDGTGGDTEAFF. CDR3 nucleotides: TGTGCCAGCGGGGATGGAACAGGGGGGGACACTGAAGCTTTCTTT.

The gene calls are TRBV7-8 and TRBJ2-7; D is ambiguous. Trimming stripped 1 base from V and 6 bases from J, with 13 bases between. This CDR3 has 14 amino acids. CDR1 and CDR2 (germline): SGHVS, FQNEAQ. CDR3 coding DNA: TGTGCCAGCAGCTTAGTCGAAAGGGTTGGCGAGCAGTACTTC. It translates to CASSLVERVGEQYF.

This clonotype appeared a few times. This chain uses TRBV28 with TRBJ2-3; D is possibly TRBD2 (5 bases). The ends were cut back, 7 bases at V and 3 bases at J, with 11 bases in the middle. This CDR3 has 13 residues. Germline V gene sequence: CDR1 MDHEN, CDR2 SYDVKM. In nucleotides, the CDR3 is TGTGCCAGCATCGAGGGAAGGACAGATACGCAGTATTTT. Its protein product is CASIEGRTDTQYF.

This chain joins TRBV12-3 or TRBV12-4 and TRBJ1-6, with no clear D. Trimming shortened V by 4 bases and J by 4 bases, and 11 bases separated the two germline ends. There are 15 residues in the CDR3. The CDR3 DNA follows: TGTGCCAGCAGTTGGAAGCAGGATTATAATTCACCCCTCCACTTT. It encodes CASSWKQDYNSPLHF.

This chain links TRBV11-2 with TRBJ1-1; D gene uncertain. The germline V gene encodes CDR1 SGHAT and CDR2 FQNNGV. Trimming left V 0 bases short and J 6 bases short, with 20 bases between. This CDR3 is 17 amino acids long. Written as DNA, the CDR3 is TGTGCCAGCAGCTTAGATCCGGAGGGAGAGGGAGAGGCTGAAGCTTTCTTT. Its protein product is CASSLDPEGEGEAEAFF.

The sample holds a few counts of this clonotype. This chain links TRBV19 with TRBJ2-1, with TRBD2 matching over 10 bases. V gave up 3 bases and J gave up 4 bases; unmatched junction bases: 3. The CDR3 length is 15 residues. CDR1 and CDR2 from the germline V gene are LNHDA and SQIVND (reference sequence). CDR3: CASSMSSGGYNEQFF. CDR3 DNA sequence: TGTGCCAGTAGTATGTCTAGCGGGGGTTACAATGAGCAGTTCTTC.

This chain's CDR3 is CASSPGQYYSYEQYF. In DNA form, the CDR3 reads TGTGCCAGCAGTCCGGGACAGTACTACTCCTACGAGCAGTACTTC. The V and J genes are TRBV28 and TRBJ2-7, with 7 bases that match TRBD1. CDR3 length equals 15 residues. From germline, CDR1 is MDHEN and CDR2 SYDVKM. The V gene end was trimmed by 5 bases and the J gene end by 0 bases; junction bases not matched to a gene: 7. Based on the CDR3 plus reference TRBV28 and TRBJ2-7, the full variable domain is DVKVTQSSRYLVKRTGEKVFLECVQDMDHENMFWYRQDPGLGLRLIYFSYDVKMKEKGDIPEGYSVSREKKERFSLILESASTNQTSMYLCASSPGQYYSYEQYFGPGTRLTVT.

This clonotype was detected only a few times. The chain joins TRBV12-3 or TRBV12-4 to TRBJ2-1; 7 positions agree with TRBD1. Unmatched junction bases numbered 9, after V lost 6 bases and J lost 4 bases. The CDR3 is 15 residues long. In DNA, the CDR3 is TGTGCCAGCAGAACCCGGGACAGAGAGTACAATGAGCAGTTCTTC. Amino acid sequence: CASRTRDREYNEQFF.

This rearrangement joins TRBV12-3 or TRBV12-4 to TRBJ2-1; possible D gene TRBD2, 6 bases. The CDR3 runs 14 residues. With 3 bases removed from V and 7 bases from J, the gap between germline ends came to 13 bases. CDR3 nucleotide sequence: TGTGCCAGCAGTTTGGGTGACAGCGGGAATGAGCAGTTCTTC. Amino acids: CASSLGDSGNEQFF.

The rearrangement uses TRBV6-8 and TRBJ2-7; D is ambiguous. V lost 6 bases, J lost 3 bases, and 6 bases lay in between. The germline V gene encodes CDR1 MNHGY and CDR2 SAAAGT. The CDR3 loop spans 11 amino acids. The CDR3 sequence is CASRVFYEQYF. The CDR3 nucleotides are TGTGCCAGCAGGGTTTTCTACGAGCAGTACTTC.